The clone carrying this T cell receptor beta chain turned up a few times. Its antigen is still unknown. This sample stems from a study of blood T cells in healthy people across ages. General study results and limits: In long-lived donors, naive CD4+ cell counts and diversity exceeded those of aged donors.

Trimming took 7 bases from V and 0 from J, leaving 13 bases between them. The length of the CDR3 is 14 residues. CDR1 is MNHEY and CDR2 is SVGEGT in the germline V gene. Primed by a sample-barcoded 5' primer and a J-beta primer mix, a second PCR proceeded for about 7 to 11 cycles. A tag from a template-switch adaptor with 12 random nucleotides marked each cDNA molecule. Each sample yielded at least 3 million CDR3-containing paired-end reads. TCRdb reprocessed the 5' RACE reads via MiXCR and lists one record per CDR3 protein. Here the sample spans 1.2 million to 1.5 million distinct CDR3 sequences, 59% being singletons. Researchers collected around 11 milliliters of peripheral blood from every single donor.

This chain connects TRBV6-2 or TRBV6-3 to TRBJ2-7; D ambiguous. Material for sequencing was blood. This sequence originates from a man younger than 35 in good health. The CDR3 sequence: CASTPVRHSYEQYF. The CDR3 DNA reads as TGTGCCAGCACCCCGGTCCGACACTCCTACGAGCAGTACTTC.